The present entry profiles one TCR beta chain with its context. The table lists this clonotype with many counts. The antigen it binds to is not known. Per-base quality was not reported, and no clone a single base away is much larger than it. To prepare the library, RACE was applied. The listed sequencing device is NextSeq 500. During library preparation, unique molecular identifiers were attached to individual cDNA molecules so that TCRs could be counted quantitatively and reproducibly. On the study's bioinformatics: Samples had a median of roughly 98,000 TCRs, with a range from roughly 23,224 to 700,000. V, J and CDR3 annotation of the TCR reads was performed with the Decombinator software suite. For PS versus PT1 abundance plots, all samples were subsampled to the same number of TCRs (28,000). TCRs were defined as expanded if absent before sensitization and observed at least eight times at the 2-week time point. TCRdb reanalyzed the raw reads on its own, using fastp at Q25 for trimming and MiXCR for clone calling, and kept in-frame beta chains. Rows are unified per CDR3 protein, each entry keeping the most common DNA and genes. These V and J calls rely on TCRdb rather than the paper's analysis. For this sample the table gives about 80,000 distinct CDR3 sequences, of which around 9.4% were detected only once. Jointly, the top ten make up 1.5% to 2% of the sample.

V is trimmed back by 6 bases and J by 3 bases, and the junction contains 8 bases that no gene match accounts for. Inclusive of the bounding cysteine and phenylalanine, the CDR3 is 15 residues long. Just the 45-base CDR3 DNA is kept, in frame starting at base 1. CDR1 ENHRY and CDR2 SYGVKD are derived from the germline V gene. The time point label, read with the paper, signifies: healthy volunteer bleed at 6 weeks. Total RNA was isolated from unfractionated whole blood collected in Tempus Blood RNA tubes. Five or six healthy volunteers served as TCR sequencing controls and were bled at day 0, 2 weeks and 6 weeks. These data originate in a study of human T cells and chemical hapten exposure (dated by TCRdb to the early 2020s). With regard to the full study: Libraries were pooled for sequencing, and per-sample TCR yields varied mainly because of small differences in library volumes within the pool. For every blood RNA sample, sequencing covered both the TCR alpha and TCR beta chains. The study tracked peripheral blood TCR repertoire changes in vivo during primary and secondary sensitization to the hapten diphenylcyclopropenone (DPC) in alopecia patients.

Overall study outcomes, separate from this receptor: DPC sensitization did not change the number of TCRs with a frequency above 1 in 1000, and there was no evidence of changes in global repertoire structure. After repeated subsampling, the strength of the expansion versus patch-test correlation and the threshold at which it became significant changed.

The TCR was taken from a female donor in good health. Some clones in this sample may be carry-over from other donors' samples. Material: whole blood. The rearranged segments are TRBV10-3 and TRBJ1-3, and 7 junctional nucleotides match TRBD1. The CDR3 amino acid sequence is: CAIRQGLDGGNTIYF. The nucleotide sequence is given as TGTGCCATCAGACAGGGGTTAGATGGTGGAAACACCATATATTTT.